These T cell receptor beta chains were read from a single sample in a study of T cells in Graves' hyperthyroidism and ophthalmopathy. TCRdb recomputed calls from the multiplex PCR reads with MiXCR, one row per CDR3 protein. Of approximately 610,000 distinct CDR3 sequences listed, under 15% were seen once; the top ten hold roughly 4.3%. Specimen: blood. The source of these receptors is a woman between 35 and 50 years old with Graves' ophthalmopathy. The CDR3 runs from the conserved cysteine through the conserved F or W. Each record gives: D gene, clone size, J gene, V gene, CDR3 DNA, CDR3 protein. The D gene is left open where the match is weak. Rows may omit the clone size; those that give it use once, few, many or a size class.

d_call: .; clone_size: many; j_call: TRBJ1-1; v_call: TRBV7-8; cdr3_nt: TGTGCCAGCAGCTTGTCGCGTCTCGGAAGAGGGGAAGCTTTCTTT; cdr3_aa: CASSLSRLGRGEAFF
d_call: TRBD2; clone_size: many; j_call: TRBJ2-7; v_call: TRBV29-1; cdr3_nt: TGCAGCGTGCTCCGACTAGCGGGACCCTCCTACGAGCAGTACTTC; cdr3_aa: CSVLRLAGPSYEQYF
d_call: TRBD2; clone_size: many; j_call: TRBJ2-2; v_call: TRBV7-2; cdr3_nt: TGTGCCAGCAGTCCCCGGACTAGCGGGAACGGCGGGGAGCTGTTTTTT; cdr3_aa: CASSPRTSGNGGELFF
d_call: .; clone_size: many; j_call: TRBJ1-5; v_call: TRBV18; cdr3_nt: TGTGCCAGCTCACCCACGGAGGATCAGCCCCAGCATTTT; cdr3_aa: CASSPTEDQPQHF
d_call: TRBD2; clone_size: .; j_call: TRBJ2-2; v_call: TRBV6-2/TRBV6-3; cdr3_nt: TGTGCCAGCACCCCCGGCGGGAGGCGGGCCGGGGAGCTGTTTTTT; cdr3_aa: CASTPGGRRAGELFF
d_call: .; clone_size: .; j_call: TRBJ2-5; v_call: TRBV27; cdr3_nt: TGTGCCAGCAGTGATGGGACTTCTGTGACCCAGTACTTC; cdr3_aa: CASSDGTSVTQYF
d_call: .; clone_size: few; j_call: TRBJ1-3; v_call: TRBV11-1; cdr3_nt: TGTGCCAGCAGCAAGAGCTCTGGAAACACCATATATTTT; cdr3_aa: CASSKSSGNTIYF
d_call: .; clone_size: .; j_call: TRBJ2-2; v_call: TRBV24-1; cdr3_nt: TGTGCCACCAGTGATCGACGGTTCACCGGGGAGCTGTTTTTT; cdr3_aa: CATSDRRFTGELFF
d_call: .; clone_size: .; j_call: TRBJ1-2; v_call: TRBV6-1; cdr3_nt: TGTGCCAGCAGTCGATACCGGGTGAAGAACTATGGCTACACCTTC; cdr3_aa: CASSRYRVKNYGYTF
d_call: .; clone_size: many; j_call: TRBJ1-1; v_call: TRBV12-3/TRBV12-4; cdr3_nt: TGTGCCAGCAGGCACAGGACAGAGCTTGGGCCGGCAGCTTTCTTT; cdr3_aa: CASRHRTELGPAAFF
d_call: .; clone_size: many; j_call: TRBJ2-7; v_call: TRBV30; cdr3_nt: TGTGCCTGGAACCGCAGAGACTACGAGCAGTACTTC; cdr3_aa: CAWNRRDYEQYF
d_call: .; clone_size: .; j_call: TRBJ2-5; v_call: TRBV10-3; cdr3_nt: TGTGCCATCAACCGGGGCCTCCAAGAGACCCAGTACTTC; cdr3_aa: CAINRGLQETQYF
d_call: TRBD1; clone_size: few; j_call: TRBJ1-6; v_call: TRBV4-2; cdr3_nt: TGTGCCAGCGGATTTAAAGACAGGGGTAATTCACCCCTCCACTTT; cdr3_aa: CASGFKDRGNSPLHF
d_call: .; clone_size: many; j_call: TRBJ2-7; v_call: TRBV6-5; cdr3_nt: TGTGCCAGCAGTTACCGAGGGTCTGACTACGAGCAGTACTTC; cdr3_aa: CASSYRGSDYEQYF
d_call: .; clone_size: many; j_call: TRBJ2-2; v_call: TRBV12-3/TRBV12-4; cdr3_nt: TGTGCCAGCAGTTCCACGCCGGGGAGCACCGGGGAGCTGTTTTTT; cdr3_aa: CASSSTPGSTGELFF
d_call: TRBD2; clone_size: many; j_call: TRBJ2-5; v_call: TRBV12-3/TRBV12-4; cdr3_nt: TGTGCCAGCAGTTCCCTACCTCCTCCGAGGACTAGCGGGATGTACCAAGAGACCCAGTACTTC; cdr3_aa: CASSSLPPPRTSGMYQETQYF
d_call: .; clone_size: many; j_call: TRBJ2-7; v_call: TRBV14; cdr3_nt: TGTGCCAGCAGCCATGTTTCCCACGAGCAGTACTTC; cdr3_aa: CASSHVSHEQYF
d_call: .; clone_size: .; j_call: TRBJ2-7; v_call: TRBV29-1; cdr3_nt: TGCAGCGTACTTGGCAGGGAAGGGGGTAAGGGGAACGAGCAGTACTTC; cdr3_aa: CSVLGREGGKGNEQYF
d_call: TRBD1; clone_size: .; j_call: TRBJ2-6; v_call: TRBV11-2; cdr3_nt: TGTGCCAGCAGCTTAGGGGGACAGGCTCCCTCTGGGGCCAACGTCCTGACTTTC; cdr3_aa: CASSLGGQAPSGANVLTF
d_call: TRBD2; clone_size: few; j_call: TRBJ2-2; v_call: TRBV20-1; cdr3_nt: TGCAGTGCTAGGGATCCCCCAGGCGGGAGGGAGGGCTCCACCGGGGAGCTGTTTTTT; cdr3_aa: CSARDPPGGREGSTGELFF
d_call: .; clone_size: many; j_call: TRBJ1-1; v_call: TRBV6-1; cdr3_nt: TGTGCCAGCAGTGAAAGCGGGTGGACTGAAGCTTTCTTT; cdr3_aa: CASSESGWTEAFF
d_call: .; clone_size: many; j_call: TRBJ2-7; v_call: TRBV28; cdr3_nt: TGTGCCAGCAGTTCTCAAACAGAGGAGCAGTACTTC; cdr3_aa: CASSSQTEEQYF
d_call: TRBD1; clone_size: many; j_call: TRBJ2-7; v_call: TRBV28; cdr3_nt: TGTGCCAGCAGACGGACAGGGGGGACCTACGAGCAGTACTTC; cdr3_aa: CASRRTGGTYEQYF
d_call: .; clone_size: .; j_call: TRBJ2-5; v_call: TRBV7-8; cdr3_nt: TGTGCCAGCAGCTTGGTCGCCCGGGGGCGGTGGCAAGAGACCCAGTACTTC; cdr3_aa: CASSLVARGRWQETQYF
d_call: .; clone_size: .; j_call: TRBJ2-4; v_call: TRBV18; cdr3_nt: TGTGCCAGCTCCCTGGACAGTAAAAACATTCAGTACTTC; cdr3_aa: CASSLDSKNIQYF
d_call: .; clone_size: few; j_call: TRBJ1-5; v_call: TRBV27; cdr3_nt: TGTGCCAGCAGTTTATCCGCGGGACATCAGCCCCAGCATTTT; cdr3_aa: CASSLSAGHQPQHF
d_call: TRBD2; clone_size: few; j_call: TRBJ2-7; v_call: TRBV12-3/TRBV12-4; cdr3_nt: TGTGCCAGCAGTTTCAACGGGGGGATCTCCTACGAGCAGTACTTC; cdr3_aa: CASSFNGGISYEQYF
d_call: TRBD2; clone_size: .; j_call: TRBJ2-5; v_call: TRBV7-2; cdr3_nt: TGTGCCAGCAGCTGGACTAGCGGGAAAGGTAGTGAGACCCAGTACTTC; cdr3_aa: CASSWTSGKGSETQYF
d_call: .; clone_size: few; j_call: TRBJ2-7; v_call: TRBV5-1; cdr3_nt: TGCGCCAGCAGCCCAACATCTATGCACGAGCAGTACTTC; cdr3_aa: CASSPTSMHEQYF
d_call: .; clone_size: many; j_call: TRBJ1-1; v_call: TRBV7-9; cdr3_nt: TGTGCCAGCAGCTTAGACCAGAGGGGGGAAGCTTTCTTT; cdr3_aa: CASSLDQRGEAFF
d_call: .; clone_size: many; j_call: TRBJ2-7; v_call: TRBV6-5; cdr3_nt: TGTGCCAGCGCCAGTTTTTTGAGCTCCTACGAGCAGTACTTC; cdr3_aa: CASASFLSSYEQYF
d_call: TRBD2; clone_size: many; j_call: TRBJ2-5; v_call: TRBV15; cdr3_nt: TGTGCCACCAGCAGTGATAGCGGGCCGACGGAGACCCAGTACTTC; cdr3_aa: CATSSDSGPTETQYF
d_call: TRBD1; clone_size: many; j_call: TRBJ2-2; v_call: TRBV2; cdr3_nt: TGTGCCAGCAGTCGGGACAGTCGAACTACCGGGGAGCTGTTTTTT; cdr3_aa: CASSRDSRTTGELFF
d_call: .; clone_size: .; j_call: TRBJ2-5; v_call: TRBV5-1; cdr3_nt: TGCGCCAGCAGCCGGGGGGAAACAGGGGCTGAGACCCAGTACTTC; cdr3_aa: CASSRGETGAETQYF
d_call: TRBD1; clone_size: many; j_call: TRBJ1-1; v_call: TRBV6-1; cdr3_nt: TGTGCCAGCAGTAGATCAGGGGGCGCGGGGAACACTGAAGCTTTCTTT; cdr3_aa: CASSRSGGAGNTEAFF
d_call: .; clone_size: many; j_call: TRBJ2-7; v_call: TRBV9; cdr3_nt: TGTGCCAGCAGCGTAGGGGCAGGGGGACTTTACGAGCAGTACTTC; cdr3_aa: CASSVGAGGLYEQYF
d_call: .; clone_size: many; j_call: TRBJ2-2; v_call: TRBV20-1; cdr3_nt: TGCAGTGCTAGCCGGACGGGAGCCGGCACCGGGGAGCTGTTTTTT; cdr3_aa: CSASRTGAGTGELFF
d_call: .; clone_size: few; j_call: TRBJ2-5; v_call: TRBV11-2; cdr3_nt: TGTGCCAGCAGCTCCGAAGAGGGGCAAGAGACCCAGTACTTC; cdr3_aa: CASSSEEGQETQYF
d_call: .; clone_size: many; j_call: TRBJ1-1; v_call: TRBV4-2; cdr3_nt: TGTGCCAGCAGCCAATCTCGGGACGAAGCTTTCTTT; cdr3_aa: CASSQSRDEAFF
d_call: .; clone_size: many; j_call: TRBJ2-5; v_call: TRBV12-3/TRBV12-4; cdr3_nt: TGTGCCAGCAGTTTAGTCGCAGCCCGGAGGGAGACCCAGTACTTC; cdr3_aa: CASSLVAARRETQYF
d_call: TRBD1; clone_size: many; j_call: TRBJ1-2; v_call: TRBV6-5; cdr3_nt: TGTGCCAGCAGTTCCCACGGACAGGGGGTCCATGGCTACACCTTC; cdr3_aa: CASSSHGQGVHGYTF
d_call: .; clone_size: .; j_call: TRBJ2-7; v_call: TRBV30; cdr3_nt: TGTGCCTGGAGTTCGAGGGGGAACGACGAGCAGTACTTC; cdr3_aa: CAWSSRGNDEQYF
d_call: TRBD2; clone_size: .; j_call: TRBJ2-2; v_call: TRBV6-4; cdr3_nt: TGTGCCAGATCCTGGGGGGGAACCGGGGAGCTGTTTTTT; cdr3_aa: CARSWGGTGELFF
d_call: TRBD2; clone_size: many; j_call: TRBJ2-7; v_call: TRBV10-3; cdr3_nt: TGTGCCATCAGTGAGTCACCGGGACTAGCGGGAGACCTCTCCTACGAGCAGTACTTC; cdr3_aa: CAISESPGLAGDLSYEQYF
d_call: .; clone_size: few; j_call: TRBJ1-5; v_call: TRBV29-1; cdr3_nt: TGCAGCGTTGAAGATGGGAGACCCGGTCAGCCCCAGCATTTT; cdr3_aa: CSVEDGRPGQPQHF
d_call: TRBD2; clone_size: .; j_call: TRBJ2-7; v_call: TRBV5-1; cdr3_nt: TGCGCCAGCAGCTTTGTAGCGGGAGATGGCCACGGGCAGTACTTC; cdr3_aa: CASSFVAGDGHGQYF
d_call: .; clone_size: many; j_call: TRBJ2-5; v_call: TRBV6-1; cdr3_nt: TGTGCCAGCAGGGAAGGAGAGACCCAGTACTTC; cdr3_aa: CASREGETQYF
d_call: .; clone_size: many; j_call: TRBJ2-7; v_call: TRBV27; cdr3_nt: TGTGCCAGCAGTTTATCGTGGCCACAGGCCTCCTACGAGCAGTACTTC; cdr3_aa: CASSLSWPQASYEQYF